The T cell receptor beta chain described here comes from a study of shared clonotypes between healthy human individuals. Regarding the study as a whole: Sampling included only blood; tissue repertoires likely differ. Estimated richness values were generally larger in naive subsets than in memory subsets.

Naive-designated CD8 cells lacked CD45RO, were positively enriched for CCR7, and omitted terminally differentiated effector memory CD45RA+ cells. As concerns this clone: Its specificity is unknown.

Each subset's genomic DNA was split evenly across several immunoSEQ plates. Sequencing used immunoSEQ multiplex PCR; TCRdb keeps in-frame clones, though not all of them. The sample lists around 560,000 clones; 90% to 95% were seen once. Germline loops: CDR1 PRHDT, CDR2 FYEKMQ (reference sequence). The V segment lost 6 bases and the J segment 2 bases; nucleotides outside the gene matches: 12. CDR3 length equals 17 residues. The specimen sequenced was naive CD8+ T cells sorted from blood. The gene calls are TRBV13 and TRBJ2-1, with 8 bases identical to TRBD2. The sequence derives from a woman aged 25 to 45 in good health. The DNA of the CDR3 is TGTGCCAGCAGGCGGATAAGCGGGGGACCCCCCTACAATGAGCAGTTCTTC. Its translation is CASRRISGGPPYNEQFF.